The 20 T cell receptor beta chains below were found in one sample sequenced in a study of cytomegalovirus exposure and HLA in healthy donors. The study ran its PCR with 60 Vbeta and 13 Jbeta primers. Data came from immunoSEQ multiplex PCR; TCRdb stores just in-frame clones and leaves some out. The sample carries some 91,000 clones, 60% to 65% recorded once. Source material: PBMCs. These receptors all stem from a human donor in good health.

V gene TRBV5-8 combines with J gene TRBJ1-3; D might be TRBD1 (5 bases). CDR3 length equals 13 residues. V gave up 1 base and J gave up 6 bases, with 8 bases separating them. CDR1 and CDR2 from the germline V gene are SGHTS and YDEGEE. CDR3 in DNA: TGTGCCAGCAGCTTGAAAGGGGTAAACACCATATATTTT. As protein: CASSLKGVNTIYF.

This clone was seen only once. V is TRBV19 and J is TRBJ1-6, with a possible D match to TRBD1 (6 bases). CDR1 LNHDA and CDR2 SQIVND come from the germline V gene (reference sequence). With 8 bases removed from V and 9 bases from J, the gap between germline ends came to 14 bases. CDR3 length: 13 residues. CDR3 region: CASCRDTGSPLHF. CDR3 coding DNA: TGTGCCAGTTGCCGGGACACCGGTTCACCCCTCCACTTT.

Turning to this clone: The sample contains more than one DNA sequence encoding this CDR3. The rearrangement links TRBV5-1 to TRBJ2-5, with 7 bases lining up with TRBD1. CDR3 length: 14 residues. J lost 1 base, V lost 2 bases, and 2 bases had no gene match. CDR1 and CDR2 (germline): SGHRS, YFSETQ. CDR3 coding DNA: TGCGCCAGCAGCTTACAGGGGACCCAAGAGACCCAGTACTTC. Translated, it gives CASSLQGTQETQYF.

In its sample, this clone was seen a few times. The CDR3 DNA is TGTGCCAGCAGCGGGGACAGGCGAAACAATGAAAAACTGTTTTTT. The encoded protein is CASSGDRRNNEKLFF. J is TRBJ1-4 and V is TRBV2; 8 nucleotides line up with TRBD1. The CDR3 runs 15 residues. Per the germline V gene, CDR1 is SNHLY and CDR2 is FYNNEI. V trimming: 6 bases; J trimming: 5 bases; junction bases outside the gene matches: 8.

There are a few counts of this clone. The rearrangement joins TRBV7-9 to TRBJ1-4; D unclear. This CDR3 spans 14 amino acids. Trimming cost V 3 bases and J 4 bases, with 9 bases left between them. Germline V gene sequence: CDR1 SEHNR, CDR2 FQNEAQ (reference sequence). The CDR3 spells CASSLAGDNEKLFF. In nucleotides, the CDR3 is TGTGCCAGCAGCTTGGCAGGCGATAATGAAAAACTGTTTTTT.

This clone was counted once. The chain has TRBV15 and TRBJ2-7; no clear D. The CDR3 covers 12 residues. Per germline, CDR1 LNHNV and CDR2 YYDKDF (reference sequence). V gave up 9 bases and J gave up 3 bases, with 12 bases separating them. The CDR3 sequence: CATESVDYEQYF. CDR3 nucleotides: TGTGCCACGGAGTCAGTGGACTACGAGCAGTACTTC. The complete variable domain, with remaining parts taken from reference TRBV15 and TRBJ2-7, reads DAMVIQNPRYQVTQFGKPVTLSCSQTLNHNVMYWYQQKSSQAPKLLFHYYDKDFNNEADTPDNFQSRRPNTSFCFLDIRSPGLGDTAMYLCATESVDYEQYFGPGTRLTVT.

As to this clone: Relative to the germline gene, one junction end is altered; a read error may explain this. The rearrangement links TRBV11-2 to TRBJ1-2; 7 bases agree with TRBD1. CDR3 size: 14 residues. Germline CDR1 reads SGHAT; CDR2 reads FQNNGV. CDR3 in DNA: TGTGTCAGCAGTAGAGACAGGGCTAACTATGGCTACACCTTC. It translates to CVSSRDRANYGYTF.

V usage is TRBV30 and J usage is TRBJ1-5, with TRBD1 identical over 8 bases. The trim removed 5 bases at V and 1 base at J, leaving 7 bases unmatched. This CDR3 has 15 amino acids. CDR1 is GTSNPN and CDR2 is SVGIG in the germline V gene (reference sequence). The CDR3 reads CAWDLDRGSNQPQHF. The CDR3 DNA reads as TGTGCCTGGGACCTCGACAGGGGAAGCAATCAGCCCCAGCATTTT.

This clone was seen a handful of times. V gene TRBV18 combines with J gene TRBJ2-5; 8 bases are a match to TRBD2. V gave up 1 base and J gave up 5 bases; unmatched junction bases: 3. CDR1 is KGHSH and CDR2 is LQKENI in the germline V gene. This CDR3 region has 14 residues. CDR3 sequence: CASSPRGGMETQYF. For the CDR3, the DNA is TGTGCCAGCTCACCACGCGGGGGGATGGAGACCCAGTACTTC. Full variable domain (rest looked up from reference TRBV18 and TRBJ2-5): NAGVMQNPRHLVRRRGQEARLRCSPMKGHSHVYWYRQLPEEGLKFMVYLQKENIIDESGMPKERFSAEFPKEGPSILRIQQVVRGDSAAYFCASSPRGGMETQYFGPGTRLLVL.

This clone has just a few counts. The chain employs TRBV5-8 and TRBJ2-1; the D gene is possibly TRBD1 (5 bases). Germline CDR1 reads SGHTS; CDR2 reads YDEGEE. The V gene lost 5 bases and the J gene lost 9 bases, with 15 bases spanning the gap. This CDR3 is 13 amino acids long. DNA for the CDR3: TGTGCCAGCAGTCAACAACAGGTCCGTGAGCAGTTCTTC. Its translation is CASSQQQVREQFF.

This chain joins TRBV15 and TRBJ2-1; no definite D call. Deletions cut 8 bases from V and 4 bases from J, with 12 bases between. CDR1 and CDR2 from the germline V gene are LNHNV and YYDKDF (reference sequence). CDR3 size: 13 residues. The CDR3 coding sequence is TGTGCCACCGGTATGTTGAGATACAATGAGCAGTTCTTC. Protein sequence: CATGMLRYNEQFF. Based on the CDR3 plus reference TRBV15 and TRBJ2-1, the full variable domain is DAMVIQNPRYQVTQFGKPVTLSCSQTLNHNVMYWYQQKSSQAPKLLFHYYDKDFNNEADTPDNFQSRRPNTSFCFLDIRSPGLGDTAMYLCATGMLRYNEQFFGPGTRLTVL.

This clone was detected a few times. The chain couples TRBV7-3 to TRBJ1-1; the match to TRBD1 covers 7 bases. V dropped 3 bases and J dropped 3; count of bases not matched to a gene: 1. The CDR3 runs 13 residues. Germline assignment: CDR1 SGHTA and CDR2 FQGTGA. In DNA, the CDR3 is TGTGCCAGCAGCTTTCAGGGGGACACTGAAGCTTTCTTT. Residues: CASSFQGDTEAFF.

The count of this clone is one. V is TRBV28 and J is TRBJ2-7; the match to TRBD1 covers 10 bases. Trimming at V came to 5 bases and at J to 3 bases, leaving 10 bases not matched to a gene. This CDR3 has 16 residues. Germline values: CDR1 MDHEN, CDR2 SYDVKM. Here the CDR3 reads CASSGQGQGLYYEQYF. DNA of the CDR3: TGTGCCAGCAGTGGGCAGGGACAGGGGTTATACTACGAGCAGTACTTC.

V is TRBV30 and J is TRBJ1-1; D gene unclear. V lost 0 bases to trimming and J lost 1 base, with 6 bases between them. CDR3 length equals 13 residues. The germline CDR1 and CDR2 sequences are GTSNPN and SVGIG (reference sequence). For the CDR3, the DNA is TGTGCCTGGAGTGTCGCGCGGAACACTGAAGCTTTCTTT. It codes for CAWSVARNTEAFF.

The chain couples TRBV4-3 to TRBJ1-1, with 11 nucleotides matching TRBD1. The length of the CDR3 is 15 residues. V gave up 2 bases and J gave up 7 bases; unmatched junction bases: 6. Germline CDR1 and CDR2: LGHNA and YSLEER. Here the CDR3 reads CASSQRTGGADEAFF. CDR3 DNA sequence: TGCGCCAGCAGCCAAAGGACAGGGGGCGCCGATGAAGCTTTCTTT.

The rearrangement joins TRBV6-6 to TRBJ2-1; 8 positions match TRBD2. Trimming took 8 bases from V and 4 from J; bases not matched to a gene: 4. This CDR3 is 13 amino acids long. Germline lookup yields CDR1 MNHNY and CDR2 SVGAGI (reference sequence). CDR3 nucleotides: TGTGCCAGCCGTTCGGGGGGGTACAATGAGCAGTTCTTC. Protein sequence: CASRSGGYNEQFF.

The rearrangement uses TRBV7-2 and TRBJ2-5; tentative D call: TRBD2 (6 bases). CDR1 and CDR2 from the germline V gene are SGHTA and FQGNSA. The CDR3 runs 14 residues. V lost 3 bases and J lost 5, with 13 bases in between. The CDR3 reads CASSFMLARETQYF. The CDR3 DNA reads TGTGCCAGCAGCTTCATGCTAGCGCGGGAGACCCAGTACTTC.

V and J are TRBV4-2 and TRBJ1-1, with unresolved D. Germline V lookup: CDR1 LGHNA, CDR2 YNFKEQ. The CDR3 runs 17 residues. V shed 2 bases and J shed 0 bases, with 16 bases lying between them. This CDR3 reads CASSQPPTLGMNTEAFF. The DNA for the CDR3 is TGTGCCAGCAGCCAACCCCCGACATTGGGCATGAACACTGAAGCTTTCTTT.

J is TRBJ2-5 and V is TRBV5-4, with a tentative D call TRBD1 (5 bases). Germline lookup yields CDR1 SGHNT and CDR2 YYREEE (reference sequence). This CDR3 contains 13 residues. Trimming took off 5 bases at V and 4 bases at J, with 12 bases between the two ends. The CDR3 DNA follows: TGTGCCAGCAGTGGGTCAGGGCGAGAGACCCAGTACTTC. This translates into CASSGSGRETQYF.

This sequence joins TRBV19 and TRBJ1-5, with D maybe TRBD1 (5 bases). The ends were cut back, 7 bases at V and 4 bases at J, with 14 bases in the middle. From germline, CDR1 is LNHDA and CDR2 SQIVND (reference sequence). This CDR3 has 14 amino acids. CDR3 amino acids: CASTSGGSNQPQHF. In DNA, the CDR3 is TGTGCCAGTACCTCGGGGGGATCTAATCAGCCCCAGCATTTT.